The rows below give T cell receptor beta chains drawn from one sample of a study of CDR3 diversity in severe acne. TCRdb re-derived calls from the PCR reads in MiXCR, one entry per CDR3 protein. This sample has about 86,000 distinct CDR3 sequences, with around 50% found just once. The specimen sequenced was blood. These receptors all stem from a male donor in good health, without acne. CDR3s include the opening cysteine and the closing phenylalanine or tryptophan. D genes are given only for firm matches. Not all rows give a size; the values are once, few, many and, for expanded clones, a class.

abundance	d_gene	v_gene	j_gene	CDR3nt	CDR3aa
.	.	TRBV19	TRBJ2-7	TGTGCCAGTAGCCTCCGGGACAAAACCTACGAGCAGTACTTC	CASSLRDKTYEQYF
many	.	TRBV2	TRBJ1-5	TGTGCCAGCAGTGCGCAGAGCAATCAGCCCCAGCATTTT	CASSAQSNQPQHF
.	.	TRBV5-1	TRBJ2-2	TGCGCCAGCAGCTACGGGAACACCGGGGAGCTGTTTTTT	CASSYGNTGELFF
.	TRBD2	TRBV25-1	TRBJ2-2	TGTGCCAGCAGTGAATTTGCTAGCGGGAGTGTCGGGGAGCTGTTTTTT	CASSEFASGSVGELFF
.	.	TRBV10-3	TRBJ2-7	TGTGCCATCAGTGAGAACACGTCCCCCCAGGGCCCAAAGTACGAGCAGTACTTC	CAISENTSPQGPKYEQYF
.	.	TRBV24-1	TRBJ1-5	.	CATSDSSQGTTEKLFFGSGTQHF
.	.	TRBV5-1	TRBJ1-4	TGCGCCAGCAGCACAATCACGGGGCTAGCGGGAGGATTTTCCTACAATGAAAAACTGTTTTTT	CASSTITGLAGGFSYNEKLFF
.	.	TRBV10-1	TRBJ1-1	TGCTGGCGCAGTGAGTCAAGAGGGACATTGAACACTGAAGCTTTCTTT	CWRSESRGTLNTEAFF
.	TRBD1	TRBV20-1	TRBJ2-5	TGCATCGGGACAGGGTCCCAAGAGACCCAGTACTTC	CIGTGSQETQYF
.	.	TRBV5-1	TRBJ2-7	TGCGCCAGCAGCTTGGGGCGGGCGAGCTCCTACGAGCAGTACTTC	CASSLGRASSYEQYF
.	.	TRBV20-1	TRBJ2-1	TGCAGGGACTTTTGTGGGGCGGGTGAGCAGTTCTTC	CRDFCGAGEQFF